This T cell receptor (beta chain) comes out of a study of glioma-infiltrating T cells after dendritic cell vaccination. Study context: Dendritic cell vaccine was injected intradermally three times, biweekly.

Time point noted: after dendritic cell vaccination, including at tumor progression/relapse. This table comes from immunoSEQ multiplex PCR, and its TCRdb copy is limited to in-frame clones, with some not included. This sample carries about 65,000 clones, roughly nine tenths of them seen once, and the ten largest clones take under 14%. The specimen was blood, collected after dendritic cell vaccination. The clonotype comes from a human donor with glioblastoma.

This CDR3 reads CASSQGGGPNTEAFF. In DNA form, the CDR3 reads TGTGCCAGCAGCCAAGGTGGAGGGCCGAACACTGAAGCTTTCTTT. The chain recombines TRBV14 with TRBJ1-1; D is uncertain. CDR1 is SGHDN and CDR2 is FVKESK in the germline V gene. The CDR3 extends over 15 amino acids. V was cut by 1 base and J by 1 base, with 10 bases left in between.